The 11 T cell receptor beta chains presented below share a single source sample, sequenced in a study of blood T cell repertoires in COVID-19. Profiled with immunoSEQ multiplex PCR; TCRdb holds only in-frame clones, not every one. The sample shows 250,000 or so clones, over 80% of them seen only once. Material for sequencing was PBMCs or T cells enriched from blood (not recorded which). Source of these receptors: a middle-aged man who had been exposed to COVID-19.

The chain carries TRBV18 and TRBJ2-3, with unresolved D. Germline-derived CDR1 and CDR2 are KGHSH and LQKENI. The V and J ends lost 1 base and 2 bases respectively, with 4 bases between them. CDR3 length: 13 residues. The CDR3 nucleotides are TGTGCCAGCTCACCACTTCACACAGATACGCAGTATTTT. This sequence encodes CASSPLHTDTQYF.

This clone was detected a few times. The chain uses TRBV7-9 and TRBJ2-1; no reliable D call. Germline V CDR1 and CDR2: SEHNR, FQNEAQ (reference sequence). V dropped 2 bases and J dropped 0 bases, with 8 bases sitting between them. The CDR3 length is 15 residues. CDR3 nucleotide sequence: TGTGCCAGCAGCTTAACAGCAGGCTCCTACAATGAGCAGTTCTTC. Its protein product is CASSLTAGSYNEQFF.

The rearrangement links TRBV7-3 to TRBJ1-3; TRBD1 aligns across 10 bases. V dropped 4 bases and J dropped 6; count of bases not matched to a gene: 6. The germline CDR1 and CDR2 sequences are SGHTA and FQGTGA. The CDR3 totals 15 residues. DNA of the CDR3: TGTGCCAGCAGCTCTCCGGACAGGGGGTTAAACACCATATATTTT. Translated, it gives CASSSPDRGLNTIYF. The entire variable domain, with the rest obtained from reference TRBV7-3 and TRBJ1-3, is as follows: GAGVSQTPSNKVTEKGKYVELRCDPISGHTALYWYRQSLGQGPEFLIYFQGTGAADDSGLPNDRFFAVRPEGSVSTLKIQRTERGDSAVYLCASSSPDRGLNTIYFGEGSWLTVV.

The chain is built from TRBV19 and TRBJ1-4; D may be TRBD1 (5 bases). The CDR3 covers 13 residues. The V end was cut by 7 bases, the J end by 4 bases, with 10 bases between. Per germline, CDR1 LNHDA and CDR2 SQIVND (reference sequence). CDR3 bases: TGTGCCAGTAACTACGGACATAATGAAAAACTGTTTTTT. Protein: CASNYGHNEKLFF. The full variable domain, in which reference TRBV19 and TRBJ1-4 provide the parts outside the CDR3, is DGGITQSPKYLFRKEGQNVTLSCEQNLNHDAMYWYRQDPGQGLRLIYYSQIVNDFQKGDIAEGYSVSREKKESFPLTVTSAQKNPTAFYLCASNYGHNEKLFFGSGTQLSVL.

The chain uses TRBV10-3 and TRBJ1-2; 9 positions agree with TRBD1. J was trimmed by 8 bases and V by 0 bases; bases with no gene match: 19. The V gene's germline CDR1 is ENHRY and CDR2 SYGVKD. The CDR3 length is 19 residues. The CDR3 region has the DNA TGTGCCATCAGTGAGTCGGTGGCGGGACAGGGACTATGGAGTGACGGCTACACCTTC. Translation gives CAISESVAGQGLWSDGYTF.

The J gene is TRBJ1-2, the V gene TRBV4-1; D is perhaps TRBD1 (6 bases). The CDR3 has 17 residues. Germline V lookup: CDR1 MGHRA, CDR2 YSYEKL. V was shortened by 0 bases and J by 2 bases, with 16 bases between the two germline ends. The DNA of the CDR3 is TGCGCCAGCAGCCAAGATGGTACAGGGCATCTAAACTATGGCTACACCTTC. Translation gives CASSQDGTGHLNYGYTF.

This clone was observed once. This chain joins TRBV15 and TRBJ1-1, with TRBD1 matching 9 bases. The CDR3 spans 15 residues. With V trimmed by 2 bases and J by 5 bases, 6 bases remained unmatched. Germline values: CDR1 LNHNV, CDR2 YYDKDF (reference sequence). The CDR3 protein is CATSRRGQGKTEAFF. CDR3 coding DNA: TGTGCCACCAGCAGACGGGGACAGGGCAAGACTGAAGCTTTCTTT.

This chain joins TRBV27 and TRBJ2-3, with TRBD2 identical over 12 bases. The germline gives CDR1 MNHEY, CDR2 SMNVEV (reference sequence). V lost 6 bases to trimming and J lost 2 bases; unmatched junction nucleotides: 6. The CDR3 is 16 residues long. CDR3 DNA: TGTGCCAGCAGGGGTCTAGCGGGAGGGGTCACAGATACGCAGTATTTT. Amino acid sequence: CASRGLAGGVTDTQYF.

V and J are TRBV28 and TRBJ1-1; D is uncertain. The CDR3 runs to 14 residues. The V and J ends lost 5 bases and 0 bases respectively, with 10 bases between them. Germline V gene lookup returns CDR1 MDHEN and CDR2 SYDVKM. The chain's CDR3 is CASSMWALNTEAFF. Written as DNA, the CDR3 is TGTGCCAGCAGTATGTGGGCTTTGAACACTGAAGCTTTCTTT. The full variable domain, completed using reference TRBV28 and TRBJ1-1, is DVKVTQSSRYLVKRTGEKVFLECVQDMDHENMFWYRQDPGLGLRLIYFSYDVKMKEKGDIPEGYSVSREKKERFSLILESASTNQTSMYLCASSMWALNTEAFFGQGTRLTVV.

The CDR3 spells CASSLAGMNTEAFF. The DNA for the CDR3 is TGCGCCAGCAGCTTGGCCGGGATGAACACTGAAGCTTTCTTT. J is TRBJ1-1 and V is TRBV5-1; no definite D call. Germline V gene data show CDR1 as SGHRS and CDR2 as YFSETQ. Trimming left V 0 bases short and J 0 bases short, with 6 bases between. This CDR3 has 14 residues.

The rearrangement uses TRBV11-2 and TRBJ2-2; D call uncertain. Germline-derived CDR1 and CDR2 are SGHAT and FQNNGV. V was cut by 4 bases and J by 5 bases, with 11 bases left in between. CDR3 size: 14 residues. The CDR3 DNA reads as TGTGCCAGCAGCTCCTCGAAGAGGACCGGGGAGCTGTTTTTT. It yields the protein CASSSSKRTGELFF.